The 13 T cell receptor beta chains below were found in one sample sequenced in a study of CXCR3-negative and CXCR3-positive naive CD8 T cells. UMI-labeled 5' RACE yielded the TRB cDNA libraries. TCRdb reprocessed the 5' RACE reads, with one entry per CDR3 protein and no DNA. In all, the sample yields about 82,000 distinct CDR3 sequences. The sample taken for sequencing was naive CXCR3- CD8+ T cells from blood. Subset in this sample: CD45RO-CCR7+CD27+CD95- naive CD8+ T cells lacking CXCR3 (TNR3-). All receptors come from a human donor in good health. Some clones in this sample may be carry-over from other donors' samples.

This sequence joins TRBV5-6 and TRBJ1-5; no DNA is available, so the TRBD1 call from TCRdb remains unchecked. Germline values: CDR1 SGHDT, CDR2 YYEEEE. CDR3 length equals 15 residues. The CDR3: CASSSAQGMDQPQHF.

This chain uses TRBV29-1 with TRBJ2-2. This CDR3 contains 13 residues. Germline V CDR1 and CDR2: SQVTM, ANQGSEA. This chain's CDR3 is CSVSGANTGELFF.

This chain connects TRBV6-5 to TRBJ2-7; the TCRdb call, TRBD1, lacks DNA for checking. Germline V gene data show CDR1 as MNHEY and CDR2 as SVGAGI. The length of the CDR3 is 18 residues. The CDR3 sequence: CASSYSHPTGETSYEQYF.

CDR3: CASTLDWTETYEQYF. This chain uses TRBV6-5 with TRBJ2-7. CDR1 and CDR2 from the germline V gene are MNHEY and SVGAGI. CDR3 length: 15 amino acids.

The CDR3 sequence: CSVEGGGDYPYNEQFF. The chain employs TRBV29-1 and TRBJ2-1; TCRdb lists TRBD2, though no DNA is available to test this call. This CDR3 has 16 amino acids. The germline V gene encodes CDR1 SQVTM and CDR2 ANQGSEA.

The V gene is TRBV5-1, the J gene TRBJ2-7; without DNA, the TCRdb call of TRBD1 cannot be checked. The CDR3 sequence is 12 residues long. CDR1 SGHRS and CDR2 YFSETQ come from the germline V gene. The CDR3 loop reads CASSPGEYEQYF.

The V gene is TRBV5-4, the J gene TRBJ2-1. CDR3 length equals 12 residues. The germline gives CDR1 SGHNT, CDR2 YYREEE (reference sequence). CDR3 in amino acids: CASSLIYNEQFF.

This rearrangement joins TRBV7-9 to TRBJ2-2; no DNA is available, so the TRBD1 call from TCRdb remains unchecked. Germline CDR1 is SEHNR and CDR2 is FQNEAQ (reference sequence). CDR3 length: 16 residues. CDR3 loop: CASSTPGGVNTGELFF. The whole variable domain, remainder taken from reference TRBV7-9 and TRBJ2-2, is DTGVSQNPRHKITKRGQNVTFRCDPISEHNRLYWYRQTLGQGPEFLTYFQNEAQLEKSRLLSDRFSAERPKGSFSTLEIQRTEQGDSAMYLCASSTPGGVNTGELFFGEGSRLTVL.

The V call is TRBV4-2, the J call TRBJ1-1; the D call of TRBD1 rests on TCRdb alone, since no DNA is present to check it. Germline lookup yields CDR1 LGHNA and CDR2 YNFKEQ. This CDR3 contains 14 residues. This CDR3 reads CASSQWGDNTEAFF.

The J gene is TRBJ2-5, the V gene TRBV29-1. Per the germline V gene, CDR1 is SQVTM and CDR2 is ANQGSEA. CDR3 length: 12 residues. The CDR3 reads CSAEGGVGTQYF.

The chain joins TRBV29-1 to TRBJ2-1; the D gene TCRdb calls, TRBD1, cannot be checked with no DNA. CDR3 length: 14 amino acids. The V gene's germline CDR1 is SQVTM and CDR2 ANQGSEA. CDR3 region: CSVDPVSSYNEQFF.

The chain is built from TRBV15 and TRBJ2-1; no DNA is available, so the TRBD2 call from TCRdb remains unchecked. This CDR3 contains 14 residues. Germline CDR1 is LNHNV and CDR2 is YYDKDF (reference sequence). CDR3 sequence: CATSQAGEYYEQFF.

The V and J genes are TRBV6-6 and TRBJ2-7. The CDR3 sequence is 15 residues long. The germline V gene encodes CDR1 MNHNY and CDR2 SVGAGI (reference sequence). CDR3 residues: CASSYKTGSSYEQYF.